Sequencing of this T cell receptor beta chain was carried out in a study of shared clonotypes between healthy human individuals. TCRdb's copy holds only in-frame clones and misses some; the assay was immunoSEQ multiplex PCR. Among about 2.4 million clones listed, approximately 93% were seen once. V was clipped by 0 bases and J by 10 bases, with 15 bases between them. Germline CDR1 reads GTSNPN; CDR2 reads SVGIG (reference sequence). The CDR3 runs 13 residues. This chain uses TRBV30 with TRBJ1-1; D is perhaps TRBD1 (5 bases). The TCR was taken from a man aged 18 to 30 in good health. Some clones in this sample may be carry-over from other donors' samples. Specimen: naive CD4+ T cells from PBMCs. Indicated subset: CD45RA+ positively selected. CDR3 sequence reads: CAWSVSPPGRAFF. The CDR3 nucleotides read TGTGCCTGGAGTGTATCGCCGCCAGGGCGAGCTTTCTTT.